This entry describes one T cell receptor beta chain. The sample is drawn from a study of blood T cell repertoires in COVID-19. Study as a whole: T cells, B-cell-depleted T cells, or PBMCs supplied cDNA or gDNA.

In the study's own analysis: Cell counts per sample came from amplifying reference gene primers. The method was immunoSEQ multiplex PCR; TCRdb's version includes in-frame clones alone and lacks a portion of them. Clonal size and the V and J genes are those of that table, whereas D and trimming came from the DNA. Of fewer than 400,000 clones in the sample, 65% to 85% were seen once. The CDR3 consists of 13 residues. CDR1 and CDR2 from the germline V gene are GTSNPN and SVGIG (reference sequence). Between the trimmed V and J ends, which lost 0 bases and 3 bases, there was a span of 8 bases. This TCR was recovered from a young man with active or convalescent COVID-19. This chain uses TRBV30 with TRBJ1-1; D is uncertain. Sample: peripheral blood. The CDR3 bases are TGTGCCTGGAGTGTAAACCGGTACACTGAAGCTTTCTTT. This encodes CAWSVNRYTEAFF.